What follows are 21 T cell receptor beta chains derived from one specimen sequenced in a study of shared clonotypes between healthy human individuals. The data were produced by immunoSEQ multiplex PCR, yet TCRdb's version contains in-frame clones alone and is incomplete. The data show more than 850,000 clones, 78% seen once. Source material: memory CD4+ T cells from PBMCs. Subset noted: CD45RA-negative fraction. These receptors were collected from a young man in good health. Some clones in this sample may be carry-over from other donors' samples.

The rearrangement uses TRBV6-1 and TRBJ2-7; TRBD2 aligns across 8 bases. The CDR3 is 14 residues long. Trimming took 3 bases from V and 2 from J; bases not matched to a gene: 3. Germline assignment: CDR1 MNHNS and CDR2 SASEGT. CDR3 loop: CASSDSGNTYEQYF. The CDR3, as DNA: TGTGCCAGCAGTGATAGCGGGAACACCTACGAGCAGTACTTC.

This sequence joins TRBV28 and TRBJ1-1, with D uncertain. Germline V gene data show CDR1 as MDHEN and CDR2 as SYDVKM. The CDR3 sequence is 14 residues long. V lost 4 bases to trimming and J lost 1 base, with 10 bases between them. CDR3 amino acids: CASSYPLANTEAFF. The CDR3 nucleotides are TGTGCCAGCAGTTACCCTTTGGCGAACACTGAAGCTTTCTTT.

This rearrangement joins TRBV6-1 to TRBJ2-3, with a possible D match to TRBD1 (6 bases). The V gene lost 4 bases and the J gene lost 2 bases, with 10 bases spanning the gap. Germline V lookup: CDR1 MNHNS, CDR2 SASEGT. The CDR3 has 14 residues. CDR3 in amino acids: CASSAGQITDTQYF. CDR3 DNA: TGTGCCAGCAGTGCCGGACAGATCACAGATACGCAGTATTTT.

The chain uses TRBV2 and TRBJ2-5, with D possibly being TRBD1 (6 bases). This CDR3 region has 14 residues. With 3 bases removed from V and 4 bases from J, the gap between germline ends came to 12 bases. Germline-derived CDR1 and CDR2 are SNHLY and FYNNEI. The CDR3: CASSDRGRGETQYF. The CDR3 DNA reads TGTGCCAGCAGTGACAGGGGAAGGGGAGAGACCCAGTACTTC.

V usage is TRBV18 and J usage is TRBJ2-1, with D maybe TRBD2 (6 bases). Deletions cut 4 bases from V and 9 bases from J, with 16 bases between. Germline V gives CDR1 KGHSH, CDR2 LQKENI. This CDR3 has 14 residues. In DNA, the CDR3 is TGTGCCAGCTCACGTCCTAGCGTAGGCGGTGAGCAGTTCTTC. Residues: CASSRPSVGGEQFF.

The chain uses TRBV28 and TRBJ2-3; D call uncertain. Looked up from germline, CDR1 is MDHEN and CDR2 is SYDVKM. V gave up 5 bases and J gave up 1 base, with 13 bases separating them. This CDR3 comprises 15 residues. The CDR3 region is CASSPTTRRTDTQYF. The DNA of the CDR3 is TGTGCCAGCAGTCCCACGACGCGGCGCACAGATACGCAGTATTTT.

V gene TRBV4-2 combines with J gene TRBJ2-6; 9 nucleotides match TRBD1. Germline CDR1 and CDR2: LGHNA and YNFKEQ. CDR3 size: 19 residues. Germline trimming cut 6 bases from V and 2 bases from J; bases unmatched to any gene: 14. CDR3 DNA: TGTGCCAGCAGTTCCTTCCTACGGGACAGGGATACTGGGGCCAACGTCCTGACTTTC. This sequence encodes CASSSFLRDRDTGANVLTF.

This clone was seen only once. The V call is TRBV30, the J call TRBJ2-7, with 8 bases that match TRBD2. TRBJ2-1 matches the DNA end more closely, so the J call is doubtful. CDR1 is GTSNPN and CDR2 is SVGIG in the germline V gene (reference sequence). CDR3 size: 18 residues. In DNA, the CDR3 is TGTGCCTGGAGTGAAGGGAGGTGGCGGGAGGAGAGCTACAATGAGCAGTTCTTC. Amino acids: CAWSEGRWREESYNEQFF.

There are a few counts of this clone. The chain uses TRBV11-1 and TRBJ2-7; D is uncertain. From germline, CDR1 is SGHAT and CDR2 FQDESV (reference sequence). The CDR3 is 13 amino acids. V lost 1 base to trimming and J lost 4 bases, with 8 bases between them. In DNA form, the CDR3 reads TGTGCCAGCAGCTTAGGAGTTGAATACGAGCAGTACTTC. Amino acids: CASSLGVEYEQYF.

The chain carries TRBV19 and TRBJ2-2, with D maybe TRBD1 (6 bases). This CDR3 has 15 residues. The germline V gene encodes CDR1 LNHDA and CDR2 SQIVND (reference sequence). Trimming pared 4 bases from V and 6 bases from J, leaving 15 bases between. In nucleotides, the CDR3 is TGTGCCAGTAGTACCCAGGGGAATATCGCCGGGGAGCTGTTTTTT. Amino acids: CASSTQGNIAGELFF.

The table lists this clone with a few counts. In DNA, the CDR3 is TGTGCCAGCAGCTTACGACAGGGAGCCCAAGAGACCCAGTACTTC. Encoded protein: CASSLRQGAQETQYF. This rearrangement joins TRBV11-3 to TRBJ2-5, with 7 bases aligning to TRBD1. The CDR3 length is 15 residues. Germline V gene sequence: CDR1 SGHNT, CDR2 YENEEA. With V trimmed by 2 bases and J by 1 base, 4 bases remained unmatched. The full variable domain, with the rest looked up from reference TRBV11-3 and TRBJ2-5, is EAGVVQSPRYKIIEKKQPVAFWCNPISGHNTLYWYLQNLGQGPELLIRYENEEAVDDSQLPKDRFSAERLKGVDSTLKIQPAELGDSAVYLCASSLRQGAQETQYFGPGTRLLVL.

The chain recombines TRBV2 with TRBJ1-5, with D uncertain. The CDR3 is made up of 14 amino acids. CDR1 and CDR2 from the germline V gene are SNHLY and FYNNEI. V was trimmed by 3 bases and J by 4 bases, leaving 10 bases between them. CDR3 coding DNA: TGTGCCAGCAGTGACACCGGTAGGAATCAGCCCCAGCATTTT. This translates into CASSDTGRNQPQHF.

The chain combines TRBV7-6 with TRBJ2-2; the D gene is possibly TRBD2 (6 bases). V dropped 2 bases and J dropped 7 bases, with 23 bases sitting between them. Germline-derived CDR1 and CDR2 are SGHVS and FNYEAQ. The length of the CDR3 is 18 residues. CDR3 DNA: TGTGCCAGCAGCTTACGGAACCTTGGGGGGATAAGTTTCGGGGAGCTGTTTTTT. Amino acids: CASSLRNLGGISFGELFF.

The chain joins TRBV30 to TRBJ1-1; 8 bases match TRBD1. CDR1 is GTSNPN, CDR2 SVGIG, per germline (reference sequence). This CDR3 spans 13 amino acids. The V and J ends lost 4 bases and 0 bases, in that order; junction bases with no gene match: 1. The CDR3 DNA is TGTGCCTGGACGGGACAGGTGAACACTGAAGCTTTCTTT. It codes for CAWTGQVNTEAFF.

The V gene is TRBV6-1, the J gene TRBJ2-7; TRBD2 might be the D (5 bases). Between the trimmed V and J ends, which lost 8 bases and 0 bases, there was a span of 17 bases. In germline, CDR1 is MNHNS, CDR2 SASEGT. CDR3 length equals 15 residues. This chain's CDR3 is CASLEGRVPSYEQYF. The CDR3 DNA sequence: TGTGCCAGCCTTGAGGGTAGGGTACCCTCCTACGAGCAGTACTTC.

This clone was seen a handful of times. V usage is TRBV7-9 and J usage is TRBJ2-1; unclear D gene. The V end was cut by 0 bases, the J end by 5 bases, with 8 bases between. The V gene's germline CDR1 is SEHNR and CDR2 FQNEAQ (reference sequence). This CDR3 is built from 14 residues. The CDR3 sequence is CASSLAPMDNEQFF. As DNA, the CDR3 is TGTGCCAGCAGCTTAGCTCCGATGGACAATGAGCAGTTCTTC.

The chain combines TRBV7-9 with TRBJ2-7, with D possibly TRBD2 on 6 matching bases. V gave up 4 bases and J gave up 2 bases, with 21 bases separating them. From germline, CDR1 is SEHNR and CDR2 FQNEAQ (reference sequence). The CDR3 totals 17 residues. The CDR3: CASSWTRRLARTYEQYF. CDR3 DNA: TGTGCCAGCAGCTGGACGCGCAGGCTAGCGAGAACCTACGAGCAGTACTTC. Looking up the rest from reference TRBV7-9 and TRBJ2-7 gives the full variable domain: DTGVSQNPRHKITKRGQNVTFRCDPISEHNRLYWYRQTLGQGPEFLTYFQNEAQLEKSRLLSDRFSAERPKGSFSTLEIQRTEQGDSAMYLCASSWTRRLARTYEQYFGPGTRLTVT.

The V call is TRBV5-1, the J call TRBJ2-1, with D tentatively TRBD2 (5 bases). The CDR3 extends over 15 amino acids. Germline V gene sequence: CDR1 SGHRS, CDR2 YFSETQ. The V end was cut by 4 bases, the J end by 4 bases, with 15 bases between. The CDR3 DNA is TGCGCCAGCAGCCGGACTGGGCTGGGATACAATGAGCAGTTCTTC. It encodes CASSRTGLGYNEQFF.

The chain employs TRBV2 and TRBJ1-2; 9 nucleotides match TRBD1. Germline assignment: CDR1 SNHLY and CDR2 FYNNEI. The CDR3 loop spans 16 amino acids. With V trimmed by 4 bases and J by 4 bases, 10 bases remained unmatched. CDR3 loop: CASSGSTGGGAYGYTF. The CDR3 region has the DNA TGTGCCAGCAGTGGATCTACAGGGGGCGGGGCCTATGGCTACACCTTC.

The chain carries TRBV30 and TRBJ1-2, with D possibly TRBD1 on 5 matching bases. The germline V gene has CDR1 GTSNPN and CDR2 SVGIG (reference sequence). The CDR3 length is 14 residues. Trimming removed 1 base from V and 3 bases from J, with 12 bases in between. The CDR3 DNA is TGTGCCTGGAGTGCCGGGGGGGGTTACTATGGCTACACCTTC. Translated, it gives CAWSAGGGYYGYTF. The complete variable domain, with remaining parts taken from reference TRBV30 and TRBJ1-2, reads SQTIHQWPATLVQPVGSPLSLECTVEGTSNPNLYWYRQAAGRGLQLLFYSVGIGQISSEVPQNLSASRPQDRQFILSSKKLLLSDSGFYLCAWSAGGGYYGYTFGSGTRLTVV.

The V and J genes are TRBV5-1 and TRBJ2-1; 15 bases match TRBD2. V lost 3 bases and J lost 5; bases outside the gene matches: 9. The CDR3 loop spans 18 amino acids. CDR1 and CDR2 from the germline V gene are SGHRS and YFSETQ. In nucleotides, the CDR3 is TGCGCCAGCAGCTCCGGGACTAGCGGGAGGTCCGGGAACAATGAGCAGTTCTTC. As protein: CASSSGTSGRSGNNEQFF.